This passage covers 26 T cell receptor beta chains from one sample sequenced in a study of blood T cell repertoires in COVID-19. The table came from immunoSEQ multiplex PCR; TCRdb's copy has only in-frame clones and leaves some out. The sample has 130,000 to 150,000 clones, around 84% seen once. Input material: peripheral blood. Receptors originate from a human donor in a cohort sampled during active COVID-19.

This clone was seen a single time. The J gene is TRBJ1-1, the V gene TRBV7-2; 7 bases are a match to TRBD1. Germline values: CDR1 SGHTA, CDR2 FQGNSA. J lost 6 bases, V lost 8 bases, and 12 bases had no gene match. The CDR3 spans 14 residues. The DNA for the CDR3 is TGTGCCAGCTCCTTTGGGACAGACGCCTCTGAAGCTTTCTTT. This encodes CASSFGTDASEAFF. The full variable domain, rest sourced from reference TRBV7-2 and TRBJ1-1, is GAGVSQSPSNKVTEKGKDVELRCDPISGHTALYWYRQSLGQGLEFLIYFQGNSAPDKSGLPSDRFSAERTGGSVSTLTIQRTQQEDSAVYLCASSFGTDASEAFFGQGTRLTVV.

The rearrangement joins TRBV18 to TRBJ2-3; 8 positions match TRBD2. CDR1 and CDR2 from the germline V gene are KGHSH and LQKENI. Germline trimming cut 3 bases from V and 0 bases from J; bases unmatched to any gene: 11. The CDR3 runs to 18 residues. The CDR3 spells CASSPLGGAGASTDTQYF. Here the CDR3 DNA reads TGTGCCAGCTCACCCCTTGGAGGAGCGGGGGCTAGCACAGATACGCAGTATTTT.

This clone was picked up one time. The rearrangement joins TRBV2 to TRBJ1-2; TRBD1 agrees at 10 bases. Trimming removed 6 bases from V and 7 bases from J; junction bases left unmatched: 5. The CDR3 is made up of 13 amino acids. Germline lookup yields CDR1 SNHLY and CDR2 FYNNEI. CDR3 amino acids: CASRGGQGLGYTF. In DNA form, the CDR3 reads TGTGCCAGCAGGGGGGGACAGGGGCTTGGCTACACCTTC.

This chain links TRBV11-3 with TRBJ2-7; D remains ambiguous. The V end lost 5 bases, the J end lost 1 base, and 12 bases lay between the germline ends. This CDR3 is built from 14 residues. Germline lookup yields CDR1 SGHNT and CDR2 YENEEA. This chain's CDR3 is CASSRQDRSYEQYF. In DNA, the CDR3 is TGTGCCAGCAGCCGCCAAGATAGATCCTACGAGCAGTACTTC.

The chain joins TRBV9 to TRBJ1-4; D possibly corresponds to TRBD1 (5 bases). Germline assignment: CDR1 SGDLS and CDR2 YYNGEE. The CDR3 is 15 residues long. V was cut by 7 bases and J by 0 bases, with 13 bases left in between. The CDR3 DNA reads TGTGCCAGCGGTCCCGACAGATCAACTAATGAAAAACTGTTTTTT. This codes for CASGPDRSTNEKLFF. The whole variable domain, filled in from reference TRBV9 and TRBJ1-4, reads DSGVTQTPKHLITATGQRVTLRCSPRSGDLSVYWYQQSLDQGLQFLIQYYNGEERAKGNILERFSAQQFPDLHSELNLSSLELGDSALYFCASGPDRSTNEKLFFGSGTQLSVL.

This clone was seen a handful of times. This chain links TRBV5-5 with TRBJ1-1; D not resolved. The CDR3 covers 14 residues. Germline CDR1 SGHKS, CDR2 YYEKEE (reference sequence). Trimming took 1 base from V and 6 from J, leaving 13 bases between them. CDR3 DNA: TGTGCCAGCAGCTTGTCCTACAGCTCCCCTGAAGCTTTCTTT. Translating gives CASSLSYSSPEAFF.

The chain links TRBV27 to TRBJ2-2, with a tentative D call TRBD2 (5 bases). The CDR3 is 14 residues long. Trimming cost V 3 bases and J 3 bases, with 8 bases left between them. CDR1 MNHEY and CDR2 SMNVEV come from the germline V gene (reference sequence). The CDR3 nucleotides are TGTGCCAGCAGTTTCGACGGGGACACCGGGGAGCTGTTTTTT. Protein sequence: CASSFDGDTGELFF.

This clone showed up just once. V and J are TRBV28 and TRBJ1-5; 7 positions agree with TRBD1. The V segment lost 6 bases and the J segment 7 bases; nucleotides outside the gene matches: 3. CDR1 MDHEN and CDR2 SYDVKM come from the germline V gene. The CDR3 extends over 12 amino acids. DNA for the CDR3: TGTGCCAGCAGACAGGGGAGGCAGCCCCAGCATTTT. Encoded protein: CASRQGRQPQHF.

The chain has TRBV5-4 and TRBJ2-5; D might be TRBD1 (6 bases). V was cut by 4 bases and J by 1 base, with 11 bases left in between. Germline CDR1 is SGHNT and CDR2 is YYREEE (reference sequence). The CDR3 is made up of 14 amino acids. The CDR3 protein is CASSPQGSQETQYF. The CDR3 coding sequence is TGTGCCAGCAGCCCACAGGGTTCCCAAGAGACCCAGTACTTC.

The rearrangement uses TRBV7-9 and TRBJ2-7; D uncertain. Between the trimmed V and J ends, which lost 3 bases and 1 base, there was a span of 7 bases. This CDR3 has 13 amino acids. Germline lookup yields CDR1 SEHNR and CDR2 FQNEAQ (reference sequence). The CDR3 region is CASSFRQSYEQYF. CDR3 DNA sequence: TGTGCCAGCAGCTTCCGACAATCCTACGAGCAGTACTTC. Variable domain in full (rest from reference TRBV7-9 and TRBJ2-7): DTGVSQNPRHKITKRGQNVTFRCDPISEHNRLYWYRQTLGQGPEFLTYFQNEAQLEKSRLLSDRFSAERPKGSFSTLEIQRTEQGDSAMYLCASSFRQSYEQYFGPGTRLTVT.

The CDR3 sequence: CASSPGGLWYNSPLHF. The CDR3 nucleotides are TGTGCCAGCAGCCCCGGGGGGCTTTGGTATAATTCACCCCTCCACTTT. The rearrangement joins TRBV7-2 to TRBJ1-6; possibly TRBD1 for D (6 bases). The CDR3 sequence is 16 residues long. Germline V gene lookup returns CDR1 SGHTA and CDR2 FQGNSA. Trimming cost V 5 bases and J 4 bases, with 15 bases left between them. Variable domain in full (rest from reference TRBV7-2 and TRBJ1-6): GAGVSQSPSNKVTEKGKDVELRCDPISGHTALYWYRQSLGQGLEFLIYFQGNSAPDKSGLPSDRFSAERTGGSVSTLTIQRTQQEDSAVYLCASSPGGLWYNSPLHFGNGTRLTVT.

This clone appeared once. The J gene is TRBJ1-1, the V gene TRBV28; tentatively, D is TRBD1 (5 bases). Per germline, CDR1 MDHEN and CDR2 SYDVKM. This CDR3 has 11 residues. Trimming shortened V by 4 bases and J by 10 bases, and 10 bases separated the two germline ends. This CDR3 is CASSWGGGAFF. DNA of the CDR3: TGTGCCAGCAGTTGGGGGGGAGGAGCTTTCTTT.

The J gene is TRBJ2-1, the V gene TRBV5-4, with 7 bases fitting TRBD1. Germline V CDR1 and CDR2: SGHNT, YYREEE (reference sequence). Losses at the gene ends were 5 bases for V and 7 bases for J; bases not matched to a gene: 9. This CDR3 is 14 amino acids long. This CDR3 reads CASRDTGQINEQFF. As DNA, the CDR3 is TGTGCCAGCAGGGATACGGGACAGATTAATGAGCAGTTCTTC. The complete variable domain, with remaining parts taken from reference TRBV5-4 and TRBJ2-1, reads ETGVTQSPTHLIKTRGQQVTLRCSSQSGHNTVSWYQQALGQGPQFIFQYYREEENGRGNFPPRFSGLQFPNYSSELNVNALELDDSALYLCASRDTGQINEQFFGPGTRLTVL.

The V call is TRBV5-3, the J call TRBJ1-2; D not resolved. TRBV5-3 is annotated as an ORF whose role is uncertain. The ends were cut back, 3 bases at V and 6 bases at J, with 24 bases in the middle. The CDR3 covers 17 residues. The CDR3, as DNA: TGTGCCAGAAGCTCGAGCCCGTCCGTTGAGGAGAGGCATGGCTACACCTTC. This gives the protein CARSSSPSVEERHGYTF.

The count of this clone is one. V is TRBV30 and J is TRBJ2-5; 9 nucleotides match TRBD2. Germline trimming cut 1 base from V and 4 bases from J; bases unmatched to any gene: 1. Germline assignment: CDR1 GTSNPN and CDR2 SVGIG (reference sequence). CDR3 length equals 13 residues. CDR3 sequence reads: CAWSGGGGETQYF. DNA of the CDR3: TGTGCCTGGAGTGGCGGGGGGGGAGAGACCCAGTACTTC.

The rearrangement uses TRBV12-3 or TRBV12-4 and TRBJ1-2; D is undetermined. There are 11 residues in the CDR3. The V end lost 3 bases, the J end lost 6 bases, and 5 bases lay between the germline ends. The CDR3 protein is CASSLADGYTF. DNA of the CDR3: TGTGCCAGCAGTTTGGCAGATGGCTACACCTTC.

J is TRBJ1-6 and V is TRBV30; D is possibly TRBD1 (6 bases). In germline, CDR1 is GTSNPN, CDR2 SVGIG (reference sequence). Deletions cut 5 bases from V and 6 bases from J, with 14 bases between. The CDR3 loop spans 14 amino acids. The CDR3 here is CAWDLGQTNSPLHF. The CDR3 nucleotides are TGTGCCTGGGACCTAGGACAGACTAATTCACCCCTCCACTTT.

V and J are TRBV27 and TRBJ2-1; 10 nucleotides agree with TRBD2. Germline CDR1 reads MNHEY; CDR2 reads SMNVEV (reference sequence). V shed 0 bases and J 4 bases; nucleotides not matched to a gene: 6. The CDR3 covers 17 residues. Here the CDR3 DNA reads TGTGCCAGCAGTTTATCGATTAGCGGGGGGTTTTACAATGAGCAGTTCTTC. Translating it yields CASSLSISGGFYNEQFF.

The rearrangement uses TRBV5-5 and TRBJ1-4; tentatively, D is TRBD1 (6 bases). This CDR3 contains 15 residues. Germline assignment: CDR1 SGHKS and CDR2 YYEKEE (reference sequence). Trimming stripped 4 bases from V and 10 bases from J, with 20 bases between. The CDR3 bases are TGTGCCAGCAGCGAACTGACGAACAGGGTCGGAAAACTGTTTTTT. It yields the protein CASSELTNRVGKLFF. The full variable domain, completed using reference TRBV5-5 and TRBJ1-4, is DAGVTQSPTHLIKTRGQQVTLRCSPISGHKSVSWYQQVLGQGPQFIFQYYEKEERGRGNFPDRFSARQFPNYSSELNVNALLLGDSALYLCASSELTNRVGKLFFGSGTQLSVL.

This clone was counted a single time. The J gene is TRBJ1-4, the V gene TRBV18, with 9 positions matching TRBD1. The germline CDR1 and CDR2 sequences are KGHSH and LQKENI. This CDR3 region has 17 residues. The J segment lost 5 bases and the V segment lost 3 bases, leaving 10 bases of the junction unmatched. The CDR3 is CASSPRTLGQGNEKLFF. For the CDR3, the DNA is TGTGCCAGCTCACCGAGGACCTTGGGACAGGGAAATGAAAAACTGTTTTTT.

This clone was recorded only once. The V gene is TRBV4-1, the J gene TRBJ2-3; 11 nucleotides line up with TRBD2. CDR1 and CDR2 (germline): MGHRA, YSYEKL. V trimming: 2 bases; J trimming: 5 bases; junction bases outside the gene matches: 15. The CDR3 runs to 19 residues. Here the CDR3 DNA reads TGCGCCAGCAGCCAAAGGGCAAGAGAGGTTAGCGGGGGGGTAGATACGCAGTATTTT. It is translated as CASSQRAREVSGGVDTQYF.

The chain combines TRBV6-2 or TRBV6-3 with TRBJ2-2, with D unclear. CDR3 length: 16 residues. V was cut by 3 bases and J by 4 bases, with 15 bases left in between. Germline V gene data show CDR1 as MNHEY and CDR2 as SVGEGT. CDR3 DNA: TGTGCCAGCAGTTATTCGTTCCCCGGTAGCACCGGGGAGCTGTTTTTT. Amino acids: CASSYSFPGSTGELFF.

This chain's CDR3 is CASSTPTGIAYGYTF. CDR3 nucleotide sequence: TGTGCCAGCAGTACCCCGACAGGGATAGCCTATGGCTACACCTTC. The rearrangement uses TRBV28 and TRBJ1-2, with 7 bases that match TRBD1. The CDR3 has 15 amino acids. The ends lost 5 bases at V and 4 bases at J; junction bases unmatched: 10. Germline lookup yields CDR1 MDHEN and CDR2 SYDVKM.

The chain carries TRBV18 and TRBJ2-7; 7 nucleotides line up with TRBD2. This CDR3 comprises 15 residues. Germline V gene data show CDR1 as KGHSH and CDR2 as LQKENI. The trim removed 2 bases at V and 0 bases at J, leaving 4 bases unmatched. The CDR3 spells CASSPGGGSSYEQYF. The CDR3 coding sequence is TGTGCCAGCTCACCAGGGGGGGGGAGCTCCTACGAGCAGTACTTC.

Only one count was recorded for this clone. V usage is TRBV5-8 and J usage is TRBJ1-1, with D maybe TRBD1 (5 bases). This CDR3 has 15 amino acids. Germline CDR1 is SGHTS and CDR2 is YDEGEE. V lost 5 bases and J 1 base, leaving 15 bases between the germline ends. DNA of the CDR3: TGTGCCAGCAGGTCTACCAGGGAGGGGAACACTGAAGCTTTCTTT. Its translation is CASRSTREGNTEAFF. The full variable domain, rest sourced from reference TRBV5-8 and TRBJ1-1, is EAGVTQSPTHLIKTRGQQATLRCSPISGHTSVYWYQQALGLGLQFLLWYDEGEERNRGNFPPRFSGRQFPNYSSELNVNALELEDSALYLCASRSTREGNTEAFFGQGTRLTVV.

This clone was seen a handful of times. The J gene is TRBJ2-7, the V gene TRBV5-1; D might be TRBD1 (5 bases). The germline V gene has CDR1 SGHRS and CDR2 YFSETQ. This CDR3 is built from 14 residues. The V end was cut by 3 bases, the J end by 1 base, with 11 bases between. The CDR3 spells CASSSPGRSYEQYF. The DNA for the CDR3 is TGCGCCAGCAGCTCGCCAGGGCGATCCTACGAGCAGTACTTC.